A single sample gave rise to the 3 T cell receptor beta chains below, sequenced in a study of blood T cell repertoires in COVID-19. TCRdb keeps only in-frame clones here, not all; method: immunoSEQ multiplex PCR. The sample carries about 160,000 clones, about 86% recorded once. The specimen sequenced was peripheral blood. All receptors derive from a man in his 70s with acute or convalescent COVID-19.

CDR3 residues: CASSHLTSGRAGETQYF. CDR3 DNA: TGTGCCAGCAGTCATCTGACTAGCGGGAGGGCCGGCGAGACCCAGTACTTC. J is TRBJ2-5 and V is TRBV27, with 14 bases aligning to TRBD2. Looked up from germline, CDR1 is MNHEY and CDR2 is SMNVEV (reference sequence). V dropped 5 bases and J dropped 5; count of bases not matched to a gene: 10. CDR3 length equals 17 residues.

The chain is built from TRBV7-6 and TRBJ1-6; D gene unclear. The CDR3 covers 13 residues. Germline CDR1 is SGHVS and CDR2 is FNYEAQ. V was shortened by 2 bases and J by 10 bases, with 9 bases between the two germline ends. CDR3 sequence: CASSLTEESPLHF. In DNA, the CDR3 is TGTGCCAGCAGCTTAACAGAAGAATCACCCCTCCACTTT.

The rearrangement joins TRBV6-5 to TRBJ2-7, with D possibly being TRBD2 (5 bases). V was pared by 5 bases and J by 6 bases, with 11 bases between. Germline CDR1 reads MNHEY; CDR2 reads SVGAGI. The CDR3 runs to 12 residues. DNA of the CDR3: TGTGCCAGCAGTCAAAGCGGCATCGAGCAGTACTTC. Protein: CASSQSGIEQYF.